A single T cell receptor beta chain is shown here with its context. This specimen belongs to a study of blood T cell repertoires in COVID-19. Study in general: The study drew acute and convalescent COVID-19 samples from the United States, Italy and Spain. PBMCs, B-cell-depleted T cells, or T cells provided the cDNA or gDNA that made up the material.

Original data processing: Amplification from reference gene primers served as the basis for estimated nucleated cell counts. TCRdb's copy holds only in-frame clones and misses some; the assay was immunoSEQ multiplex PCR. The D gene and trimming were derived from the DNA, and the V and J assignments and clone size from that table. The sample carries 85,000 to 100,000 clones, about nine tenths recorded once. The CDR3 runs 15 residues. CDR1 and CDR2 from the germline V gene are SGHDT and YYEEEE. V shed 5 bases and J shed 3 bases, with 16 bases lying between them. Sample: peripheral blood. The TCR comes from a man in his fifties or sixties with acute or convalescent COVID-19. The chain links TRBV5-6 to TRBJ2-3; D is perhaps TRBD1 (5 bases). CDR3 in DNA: TGTGCCAGCAGTTTTGAACCCGCAGGGACAGATACGCAGTATTTT. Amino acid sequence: CASSFEPAGTDTQYF. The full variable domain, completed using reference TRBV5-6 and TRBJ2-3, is DAGVTQSPTHLIKTRGQQVTLRCSPKSGHDTVSWYQQALGQGPQFIFQYYEEEERQRGNFPDRFSGHQFPNYSSELNVNALLLGDSALYLCASSFEPAGTDTQYFGPGTRLTVL.